The 26 T cell receptor beta chains in this list originate from one sample, sequenced in a study of technical replicates of blood from several donors. Method: immunoSEQ multiplex PCR; TCRdb's copy keeps in-frame clones and lacks some. The table lists tens of thousands of clones, around 93% of them singletons. Specimen: T cells isolated from PBMCs. These receptor sequences come from a human donor in good health.

CDR3 amino acids: CSVEDGGGPSYEQYF. The CDR3 nucleotides are TGCAGCGTTGAAGATGGGGGGGGCCCTTCCTACGAGCAGTACTTC. The J gene is TRBJ2-7, the V gene TRBV29-1; the D gene is possibly TRBD2 (7 bases). Trimming removed 0 bases from V and 1 base from J, with 13 bases in between. Looked up from germline, CDR1 is SQVTM and CDR2 is ANQGSEA. This CDR3 is built from 15 residues.

This clone was detected once. J is TRBJ2-3 and V is TRBV2; no definite D call. Germline V gene data show CDR1 as SNHLY and CDR2 as FYNNEI. The CDR3 runs 15 residues. Trimming stripped 3 bases from V and 2 bases from J, with 12 bases between. The CDR3 nucleotides read TGTGCCAGCAGTGATGTGGGCTCGCTCACAGATACGCAGTATTTT. Its protein product is CASSDVGSLTDTQYF.

The V gene is TRBV7-8, the J gene TRBJ2-3; TRBD2 matches 8 bases. Germline trimming cut 7 bases from V and 3 bases from J; bases unmatched to any gene: 15. Germline V gene data show CDR1 as SGHVS and CDR2 as FQNEAQ. The CDR3 runs to 17 residues. The chain's CDR3 is CASTNRWGGLVTDTQYF. The CDR3 DNA follows: TGTGCCAGCACTAATAGATGGGGGGGACTAGTGACAGATACGCAGTATTTT.

The V gene is TRBV10-1, the J gene TRBJ2-3; 9 bases match TRBD2. Germline CDR1 WNHNN, CDR2 SYGVQD (reference sequence). This CDR3 contains 16 residues. With 3 bases clipped from V and 3 bases from J, the junction kept 7 bases outside the gene matches. The CDR3 protein is CASSELAGGWTDTQYF. The CDR3 nucleotides are TGCGCCAGCAGTGAACTCGCGGGAGGGTGGACAGATACGCAGTATTTT.

The chain has TRBV6-5 and TRBJ2-3, with 11 bases aligning to TRBD2. V was pared by 7 bases and J by 6 bases, with 3 bases of the junction left unmatched. The CDR3 sequence is 13 residues long. Germline V lookup: CDR1 MNHEY, CDR2 SVGAGI. The CDR3 DNA reads as TGTGCCAGCAAGGTAGCGGGAGGGGATACGCAGTATTTT. Amino acids: CASKVAGGDTQYF.

The CDR3, as DNA: TGTGCTAGTCTCGGACAGGGGGCTCGGGAGACCCAGTACTTC. As protein: CASLGQGARETQYF. The chain has TRBV12-5 and TRBJ2-5, with 11 bases identical to TRBD1. Germline V lookup: CDR1 LGHNT, CDR2 FRNRAP. The V segment lost 8 bases and the J segment 5 bases; nucleotides outside the gene matches: 7. The CDR3 contains 14 residues.

The rearrangement uses TRBV19 and TRBJ2-3, with D possibly being TRBD2 (5 bases). This CDR3 is built from 18 residues. Trimming removed 4 bases from V and 0 bases from J, with 20 bases in between. Germline V gene data show CDR1 as LNHDA and CDR2 as SQIVND (reference sequence). CDR3 protein: CASSTGLPKKRSTDTQYF. The CDR3 region has the DNA TGTGCCAGTAGTACCGGACTTCCAAAAAAACGTAGCACAGATACGCAGTATTTT.

This chain connects TRBV28 to TRBJ1-4; 9 bases align to TRBD1. Germline values: CDR1 MDHEN, CDR2 SYDVKM. The CDR3 is made up of 14 amino acids. The ends lost 2 bases at V and 5 bases at J; junction bases unmatched: 0. The CDR3 DNA sequence: TGTGCCAGCAGTTTAACAGGGGGCAATGAAAAACTGTTTTTT. It yields the protein CASSLTGGNEKLFF.

The chain links TRBV2 to TRBJ2-7, with 9 bases lining up with TRBD1. The germline V gene encodes CDR1 SNHLY and CDR2 FYNNEI. V trimming: 5 bases; J trimming: 3 bases; junction bases outside the gene matches: 2. This CDR3 is 13 amino acids long. The CDR3 DNA reads TGTGCCAGCAGTTTGACAGGGGGCTACGAGCAGTACTTC. It yields the protein CASSLTGGYEQYF.

The chain has TRBV11-3 and TRBJ2-5, with 11 bases that match TRBD2. Losses at the gene ends were 7 bases for V and 2 bases for J; bases not matched to a gene: 6. Germline V CDR1 and CDR2: SGHNT, YENEEA. CDR3 length: 15 residues. The DNA for the CDR3 is TGTGCCAGCACCGGGGGACTAGCGGAACAAGAGACCCAGTACTTC. It specifies CASTGGLAEQETQYF. Full variable domain (rest looked up from reference TRBV11-3 and TRBJ2-5): EAGVVQSPRYKIIEKKQPVAFWCNPISGHNTLYWYLQNLGQGPELLIRYENEEAVDDSQLPKDRFSAERLKGVDSTLKIQPAELGDSAVYLCASTGGLAEQETQYFGPGTRLLVL.

The J gene is TRBJ2-7, the V gene TRBV11-2, with TRBD2 matching 10 bases. This CDR3 is 16 amino acids long. Per germline, CDR1 SGHAT and CDR2 FQNNGV. The J segment lost 4 bases and the V segment lost 5 bases, leaving 11 bases of the junction unmatched. This chain's CDR3 is CASSPLRGLASYEQYF. CDR3 coding DNA: TGTGCCAGCAGCCCCCTCCGGGGACTAGCGTCTTACGAGCAGTACTTC.

The CDR3 sequence is CASLQGPTGNTIYF. The CDR3 DNA reads TGTGCCAGTCTACAGGGGCCTACTGGAAACACCATATATTTT. The rearrangement links TRBV18 to TRBJ1-3; 7 bases are a match to TRBD1. The CDR3 is 14 residues long. Germline lookup yields CDR1 KGHSH and CDR2 LQKENI. V dropped 9 bases and J dropped 2; count of bases not matched to a gene: 7.

The rearrangement joins TRBV2 to TRBJ2-7, with D maybe TRBD2 (5 bases). CDR3 length: 15 residues. Trimming cost V 8 bases and J 2 bases, with 19 bases left between them. Germline lookup yields CDR1 SNHLY and CDR2 FYNNEI. CDR3: CASGPRTRGTYEQYF. CDR3 in DNA: TGTGCCAGCGGCCCGAGGACTCGAGGGACCTACGAGCAGTACTTC.

The V gene is TRBV4-1, the J gene TRBJ2-1; tentative D call: TRBD1 (6 bases). CDR3 size: 14 residues. V gave up 4 bases and J gave up 7 bases, with 14 bases separating them. Looked up from germline, CDR1 is MGHRA and CDR2 is YSYEKL. CDR3 in DNA: TGCGCCAGCAGCCGGAAGGGGGATTTGAATGAGCAGTTCTTC. Protein sequence: CASSRKGDLNEQFF.

The CDR3 coding sequence is TGTGCCAGCAGCCTTAACCCGACAGACAATGAGCAGTTCTTC. This codes for CASSLNPTDNEQFF. V is TRBV7-7 and J is TRBJ2-1, with a tentative D call TRBD1 (5 bases). Germline assignment: CDR1 SSHAT and CDR2 FNYEAQ (reference sequence). The V end lost 5 bases, the J end lost 5 bases, and 13 bases lay between the germline ends. The CDR3 is 14 residues long.

The chain recombines TRBV5-5 with TRBJ1-5; 8 bases are a match to TRBD1. With 0 bases clipped from V and 5 bases from J, the junction kept 4 bases outside the gene matches. CDR3 length equals 15 residues. Germline values: CDR1 SGHKS, CDR2 YYEKEE (reference sequence). CDR3 sequence reads: CASSLAGTGYQPQHF. The CDR3 bases are TGTGCCAGCAGCTTGGCCGGGACAGGTTATCAGCCCCAGCATTTT.

The chain uses TRBV30 and TRBJ2-1; D is perhaps TRBD1 (6 bases). V lost 5 bases and J lost 4, with 15 bases in between. This CDR3 spans 14 amino acids. CDR1 and CDR2 from the germline V gene are GTSNPN and SVGIG (reference sequence). CDR3 region: CAWGPRGAYNEQFF. The CDR3 DNA is TGTGCCTGGGGGCCCAGGGGAGCTTACAATGAGCAGTTCTTC. Together with reference TRBV30 and TRBJ2-1, the CDR3 gives the full variable domain: SQTIHQWPATLVQPVGSPLSLECTVEGTSNPNLYWYRQAAGRGLQLLFYSVGIGQISSEVPQNLSASRPQDRQFILSSKKLLLSDSGFYLCAWGPRGAYNEQFFGPGTRLTVL.

The gene calls are TRBV7-9 and TRBJ1-5, with 8 positions matching TRBD1. Germline values: CDR1 SEHNR, CDR2 FQNEAQ (reference sequence). Trimming took 5 bases from V and 9 from J; bases not matched to a gene: 6. The CDR3 covers 13 residues. The CDR3 bases are TGTGCCAGCAGCGACAGGGGTGAGCGGCCCCAGCATTTT. As protein: CASSDRGERPQHF.

The chain couples TRBV4-1 to TRBJ2-7, with D perhaps TRBD2 (5 bases). The CDR3 extends over 13 amino acids. In germline, CDR1 is MGHRA, CDR2 YSYEKL. Trimming stripped 1 base from V and 3 bases from J, with 7 bases between. DNA for the CDR3: TGCGCCAGCAGCCAAGGGAGCGGCTACGAGCAGTACTTC. Protein: CASSQGSGYEQYF.

This sequence joins TRBV5-1 and TRBJ2-1, with D perhaps TRBD2 (6 bases). Trimming pared 4 bases from V and 4 bases from J, leaving 15 bases between. CDR1 and CDR2 from the germline V gene are SGHRS and YFSETQ. The CDR3 has 15 residues. The CDR3 sequence: CASSKETRSYNEQFF. In nucleotides, the CDR3 is TGCGCCAGCAGCAAAGAGACTAGGTCATACAATGAGCAGTTCTTC.

The rearrangement joins TRBV6-5 to TRBJ2-7; 7 bases are shared with TRBD2. CDR3 length: 14 residues. Trimming cost V 5 bases and J 2 bases; bases outside gene matches: 6. Germline CDR1 is MNHEY and CDR2 is SVGAGI. This CDR3 reads CASSPGRLTYEQYF. The CDR3 region has the DNA TGTGCCAGCAGTCCCGGGAGGCTCACCTACGAGCAGTACTTC.

The chain carries TRBV6-5 and TRBJ1-2; a possible D gene is TRBD1 (5 bases). CDR1 and CDR2 (germline): MNHEY, SVGAGI. V lost 10 bases and J 0 bases, leaving 18 bases between the germline ends. This CDR3 contains 15 residues. CDR3 region: CATRERDLTNYGYTF. CDR3 nucleotides: TGTGCCACCAGGGAGAGAGACCTTACTAACTATGGCTACACCTTC.

V gene TRBV7-9 combines with J gene TRBJ1-4, with D perhaps matching TRBD1 (6 bases). V was clipped by 1 base and J by 13 bases, with 22 bases between them. This CDR3 region has 16 residues. Germline V CDR1 and CDR2: SEHNR, FQNEAQ (reference sequence). The DNA of the CDR3 is TGTGCCAGCAGCTTAGGGTGGACAGAGGAGGACTCGGGACTGTTTTTT. Protein: CASSLGWTEEDSGLFF.

The rearrangement joins TRBV19 to TRBJ1-5; D may be TRBD1 (6 bases). Germline CDR1 is LNHDA and CDR2 is SQIVND (reference sequence). The V and J ends lost 7 bases and 5 bases respectively, with 15 bases between them. The CDR3 has 14 residues. In nucleotides, the CDR3 is TGTGCCAGTACGAGCCGGCCAGGGGATCAGCCCCAGCATTTT. Residues: CASTSRPGDQPQHF.

V and J are TRBV19 and TRBJ2-2, with 7 nucleotides matching TRBD1. CDR1 and CDR2 from the germline V gene are LNHDA and SQIVND (reference sequence). The CDR3 length is 15 residues. J lost 1 base, V lost 6 bases, and 5 bases had no gene match. The CDR3 nucleotides are TGTGCCAGTAGCGGGACAGTTCAGAACACCGGGGAGCTGTTTTTT. This encodes CASSGTVQNTGELFF.

The genes are TRBV20-1 and TRBJ2-3; unclear D gene. This CDR3 has 9 residues. Germline V gene lookup returns CDR1 DFQATT and CDR2 SNEGSKA (reference sequence). Trimming took 7 bases from V and 5 from J, leaving 4 bases between them. In DNA, the CDR3 is TGCAGTGTAAAAGATACGCAGTATTTT. This codes for CSVKDTQYF.